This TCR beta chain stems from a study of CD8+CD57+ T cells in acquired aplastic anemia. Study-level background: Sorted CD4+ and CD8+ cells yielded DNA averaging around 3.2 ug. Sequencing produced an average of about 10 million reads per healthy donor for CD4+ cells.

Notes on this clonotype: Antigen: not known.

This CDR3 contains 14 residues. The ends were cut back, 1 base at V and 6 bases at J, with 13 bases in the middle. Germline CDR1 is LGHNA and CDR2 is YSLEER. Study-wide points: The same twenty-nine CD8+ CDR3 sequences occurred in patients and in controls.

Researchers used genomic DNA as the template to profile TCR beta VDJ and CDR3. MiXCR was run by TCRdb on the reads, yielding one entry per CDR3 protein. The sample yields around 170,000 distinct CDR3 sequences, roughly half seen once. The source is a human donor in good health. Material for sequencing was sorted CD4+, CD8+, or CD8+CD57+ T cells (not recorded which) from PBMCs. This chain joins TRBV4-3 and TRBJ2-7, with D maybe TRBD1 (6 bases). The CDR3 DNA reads TGCGCCAGCAGCCAAGTTGGGGAAGGGGGCGAGCAGTACTTC. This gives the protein CASSQVGEGGEQYF.